Given below is one TCR beta chain in context. CDR1 is SQVTM, CDR2 ANQGSEA, per germline. This CDR3 is 16 amino acids long. J gave up 1 base and V 0 bases, and 4 bases lay outside the gene matches. In the original workflow: It was from reference gene primer amplification that nucleated cell counts were estimated. The assay was immunoSEQ multiplex PCR, and TCRdb's table has in-frame clones only and misses some. V and J calls and clone size are those listed in that table; D and trimming were worked out from the DNA. Altogether some 130,000 clones are present, 70% to 90% being singletons, with the ten largest covering more than 2%. This sample is part of a study of blood T cell repertoires in COVID-19. As for the study in general: Samples taken during acute and convalescent COVID-19 were collected in the United States, Italy and Spain. Sample material is recorded as cDNA or gDNA derived from T cells, B-cell-depleted T cells, or PBMCs.

What was sequenced was peripheral blood. The source of this sequence is a man in his sixties or seventies with active COVID-19. The genes are TRBV29-1 and TRBJ2-1; 9 bases agree with TRBD2. The chain's CDR3 is CSVEDLSGRSYNEQFF. CDR3 nucleotide sequence: TGCAGCGTTGAAGATCTGAGCGGGAGGTCCTACAATGAGCAGTTCTTC.